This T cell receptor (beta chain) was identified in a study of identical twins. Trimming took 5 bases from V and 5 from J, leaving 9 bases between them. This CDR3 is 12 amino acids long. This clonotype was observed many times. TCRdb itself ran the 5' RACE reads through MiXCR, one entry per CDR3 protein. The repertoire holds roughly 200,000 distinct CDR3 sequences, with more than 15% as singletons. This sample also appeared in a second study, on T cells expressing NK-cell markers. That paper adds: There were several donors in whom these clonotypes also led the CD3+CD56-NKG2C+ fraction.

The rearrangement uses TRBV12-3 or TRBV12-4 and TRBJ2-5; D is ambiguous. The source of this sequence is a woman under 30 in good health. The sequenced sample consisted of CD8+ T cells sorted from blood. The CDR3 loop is CASSPLGETQYF. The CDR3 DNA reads TGTGCCAGCAGTCCCTTGGGCGAGACCCAGTACTTC.